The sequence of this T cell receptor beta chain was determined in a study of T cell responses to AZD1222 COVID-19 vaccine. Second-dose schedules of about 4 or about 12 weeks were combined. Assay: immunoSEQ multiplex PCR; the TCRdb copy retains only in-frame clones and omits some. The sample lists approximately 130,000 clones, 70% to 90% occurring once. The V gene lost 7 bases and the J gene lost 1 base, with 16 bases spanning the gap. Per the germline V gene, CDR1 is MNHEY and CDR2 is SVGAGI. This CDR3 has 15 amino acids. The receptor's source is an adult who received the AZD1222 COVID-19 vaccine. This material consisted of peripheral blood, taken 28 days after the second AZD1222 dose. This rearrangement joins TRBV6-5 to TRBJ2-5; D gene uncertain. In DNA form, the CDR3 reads TGTGCCAGCACCCACTCCCCACAACCCCAAGAGACCCAGTACTTC. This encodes CASTHSPQPQETQYF.